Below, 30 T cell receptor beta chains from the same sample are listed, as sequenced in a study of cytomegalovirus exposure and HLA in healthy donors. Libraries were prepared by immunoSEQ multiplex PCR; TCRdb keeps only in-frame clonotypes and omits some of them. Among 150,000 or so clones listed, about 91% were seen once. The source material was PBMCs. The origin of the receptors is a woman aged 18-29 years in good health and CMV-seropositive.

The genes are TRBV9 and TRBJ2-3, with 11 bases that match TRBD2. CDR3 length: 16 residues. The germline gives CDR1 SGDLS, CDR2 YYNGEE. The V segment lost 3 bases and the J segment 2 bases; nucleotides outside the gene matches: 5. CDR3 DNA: TGTGCCAGCAGCGGAGGGACTAGCGGTCTCACAGATACGCAGTATTTT. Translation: CASSGGTSGLTDTQYF. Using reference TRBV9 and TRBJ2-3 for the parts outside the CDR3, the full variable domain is DSGVTQTPKHLITATGQRVTLRCSPRSGDLSVYWYQQSLDQGLQFLIQYYNGEERAKGNILERFSAQQFPDLHSELNLSSLELGDSALYFCASSGGTSGLTDTQYFGPGTRLTVL.

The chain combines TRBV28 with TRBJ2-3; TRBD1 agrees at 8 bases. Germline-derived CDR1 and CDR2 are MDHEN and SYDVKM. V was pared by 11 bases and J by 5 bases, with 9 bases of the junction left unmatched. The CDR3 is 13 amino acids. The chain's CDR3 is CAGNRGIGDTQYF. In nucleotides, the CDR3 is TGTGCCGGAAACAGGGGGATAGGAGATACGCAGTATTTT. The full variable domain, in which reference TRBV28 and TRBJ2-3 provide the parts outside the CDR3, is DVKVTQSSRYLVKRTGEKVFLECVQDMDHENMFWYRQDPGLGLRLIYFSYDVKMKEKGDIPEGYSVSREKKERFSLILESASTNQTSMYLCAGNRGIGDTQYFGPGTRLTVL.

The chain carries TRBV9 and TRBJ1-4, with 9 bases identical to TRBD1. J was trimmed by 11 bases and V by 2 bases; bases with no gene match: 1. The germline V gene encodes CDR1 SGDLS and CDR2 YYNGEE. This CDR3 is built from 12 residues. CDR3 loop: CASSVTGGKLFF. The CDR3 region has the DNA TGTGCCAGCAGCGTTACAGGGGGCAAACTGTTTTTT.

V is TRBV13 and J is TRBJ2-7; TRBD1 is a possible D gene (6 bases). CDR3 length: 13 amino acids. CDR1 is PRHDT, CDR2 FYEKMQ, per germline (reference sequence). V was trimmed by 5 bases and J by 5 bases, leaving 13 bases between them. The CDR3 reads CASSTGRADEQYF. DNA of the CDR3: TGTGCCAGCAGCACAGGGCGGGCCGACGAGCAGTACTTC.

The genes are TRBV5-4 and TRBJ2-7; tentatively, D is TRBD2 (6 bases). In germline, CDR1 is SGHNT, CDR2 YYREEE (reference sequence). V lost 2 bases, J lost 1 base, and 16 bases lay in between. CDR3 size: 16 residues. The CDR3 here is CASSLKKTSGSYEQYF. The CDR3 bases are TGTGCCAGCAGCTTAAAAAAGACTAGTGGGTCCTACGAGCAGTACTTC.

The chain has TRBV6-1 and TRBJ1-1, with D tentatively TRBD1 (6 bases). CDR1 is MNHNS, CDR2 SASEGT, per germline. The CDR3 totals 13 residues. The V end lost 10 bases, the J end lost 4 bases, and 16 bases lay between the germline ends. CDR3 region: CAINPYRATEAFF. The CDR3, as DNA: TGTGCCATCAACCCCTACAGGGCCACTGAAGCTTTCTTT.

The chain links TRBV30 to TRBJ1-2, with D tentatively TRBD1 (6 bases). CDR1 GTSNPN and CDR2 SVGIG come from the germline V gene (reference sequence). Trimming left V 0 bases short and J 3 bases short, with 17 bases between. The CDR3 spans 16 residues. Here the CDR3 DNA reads TGTGCCTGGAGTGTACGTCAGGACAGTCAATACTATGGCTACACCTTC. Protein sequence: CAWSVRQDSQYYGYTF.

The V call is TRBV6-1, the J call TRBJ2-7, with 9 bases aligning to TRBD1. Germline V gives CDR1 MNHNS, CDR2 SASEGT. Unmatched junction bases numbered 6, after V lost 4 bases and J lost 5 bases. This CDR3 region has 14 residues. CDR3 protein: CASSGRDRVNEQYF. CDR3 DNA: TGTGCCAGCAGTGGCCGGGACAGGGTGAACGAGCAGTACTTC.

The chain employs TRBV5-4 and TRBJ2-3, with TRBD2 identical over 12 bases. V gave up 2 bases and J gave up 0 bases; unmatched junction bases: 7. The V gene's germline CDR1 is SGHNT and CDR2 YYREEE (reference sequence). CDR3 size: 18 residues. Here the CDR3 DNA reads TGTGCCAGCAGCTTAGGACTAGCGGGGATTAAGAGCACAGATACGCAGTATTTT. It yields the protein CASSLGLAGIKSTDTQYF.

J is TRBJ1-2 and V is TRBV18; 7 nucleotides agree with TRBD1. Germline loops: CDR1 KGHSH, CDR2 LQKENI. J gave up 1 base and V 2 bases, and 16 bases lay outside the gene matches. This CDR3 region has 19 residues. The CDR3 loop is CASSPTTGNYPTVNYGYTF. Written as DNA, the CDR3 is TGTGCCAGCTCACCAACGACAGGGAACTACCCAACTGTTAACTATGGCTACACCTTC. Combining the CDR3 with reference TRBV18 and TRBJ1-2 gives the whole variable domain NAGVMQNPRHLVRRRGQEARLRCSPMKGHSHVYWYRQLPEEGLKFMVYLQKENIIDESGMPKERFSAEFPKEGPSILRIQQVVRGDSAAYFCASSPTTGNYPTVNYGYTFGSGTRLTVV.

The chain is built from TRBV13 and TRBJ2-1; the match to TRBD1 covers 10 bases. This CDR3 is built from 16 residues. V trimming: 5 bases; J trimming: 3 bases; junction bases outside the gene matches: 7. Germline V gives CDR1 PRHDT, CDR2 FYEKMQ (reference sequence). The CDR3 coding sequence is TGTGCCAGCAGCCCCGCAGGGGACAGGGGCTACAATGAGCAGTTCTTC. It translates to CASSPAGDRGYNEQFF.

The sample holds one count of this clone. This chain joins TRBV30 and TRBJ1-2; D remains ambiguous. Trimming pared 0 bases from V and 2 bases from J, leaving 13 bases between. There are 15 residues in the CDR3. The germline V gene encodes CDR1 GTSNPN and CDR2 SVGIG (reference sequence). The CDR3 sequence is CAWSVLAGMNYGYTF. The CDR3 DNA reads TGTGCCTGGAGTGTACTCGCCGGGATGAACTATGGCTACACCTTC.

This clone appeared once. The CDR3 spells CASSIFGTGEWAKNIQYF. The CDR3 DNA sequence: TGTGCCAGCAGCATTTTTGGGACAGGGGAGTGGGCCAAAAACATTCAGTACTTC. V and J are TRBV7-8 and TRBJ2-4; TRBD1 agrees at 10 bases. V lost 5 bases to trimming and J lost 1 base; unmatched junction nucleotides: 11. The germline gives CDR1 SGHVS, CDR2 FQNEAQ. The CDR3 consists of 18 residues.

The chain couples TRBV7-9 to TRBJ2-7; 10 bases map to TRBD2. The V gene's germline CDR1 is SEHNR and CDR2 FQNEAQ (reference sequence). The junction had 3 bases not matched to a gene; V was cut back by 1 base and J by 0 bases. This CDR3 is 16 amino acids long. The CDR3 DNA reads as TGTGCCAGCAGCTTAGTTAGCGGGGGGCCCTCCTACGAGCAGTACTTC. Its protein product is CASSLVSGGPSYEQYF.

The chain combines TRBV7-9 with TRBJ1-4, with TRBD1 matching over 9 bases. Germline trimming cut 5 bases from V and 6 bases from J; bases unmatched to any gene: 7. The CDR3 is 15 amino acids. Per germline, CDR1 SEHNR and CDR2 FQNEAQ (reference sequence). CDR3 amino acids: CASSKDRGKDEKLFF. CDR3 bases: TGTGCCAGCAGCAAGGACAGGGGAAAAGATGAAAAACTGTTTTTT.

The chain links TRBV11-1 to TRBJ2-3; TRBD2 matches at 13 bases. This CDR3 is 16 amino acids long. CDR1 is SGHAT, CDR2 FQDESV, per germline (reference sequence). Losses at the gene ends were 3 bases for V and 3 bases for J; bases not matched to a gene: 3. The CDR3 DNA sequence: TGTGCCAGCAGCTTTCTACTAGCGGGGGGGACAGATACGCAGTATTTT. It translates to CASSFLLAGGTDTQYF.

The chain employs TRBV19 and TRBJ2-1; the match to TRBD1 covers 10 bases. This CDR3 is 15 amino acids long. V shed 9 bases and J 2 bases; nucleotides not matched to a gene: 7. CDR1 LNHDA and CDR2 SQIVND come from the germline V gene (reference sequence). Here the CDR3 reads CASRRGTGAYNEQFF. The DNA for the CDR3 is TGTGCCAGCCGGAGAGGGACAGGGGCCTACAATGAGCAGTTCTTC.

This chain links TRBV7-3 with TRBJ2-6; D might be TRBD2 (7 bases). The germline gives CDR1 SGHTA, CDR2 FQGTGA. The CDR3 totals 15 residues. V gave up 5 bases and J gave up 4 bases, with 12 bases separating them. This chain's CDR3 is CASSPGGQGANVLTF. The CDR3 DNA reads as TGTGCCAGCAGCCCCGGGGGGCAGGGGGCCAACGTCCTGACTTTC.

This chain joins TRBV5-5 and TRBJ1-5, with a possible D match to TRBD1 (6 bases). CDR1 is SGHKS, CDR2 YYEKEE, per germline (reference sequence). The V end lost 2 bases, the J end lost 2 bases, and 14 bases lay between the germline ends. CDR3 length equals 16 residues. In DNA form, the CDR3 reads TGTGCCAGCAGCTTTCAACAGGGATGGGGCAATCAGCCCCAGCATTTT. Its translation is CASSFQQGWGNQPQHF.

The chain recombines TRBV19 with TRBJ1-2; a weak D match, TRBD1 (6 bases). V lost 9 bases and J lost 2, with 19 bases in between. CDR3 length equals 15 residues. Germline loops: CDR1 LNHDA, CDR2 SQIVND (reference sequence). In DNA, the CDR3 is TGTGCCAGCGCGGCGACAGGACCATCCAACTATGGCTACACCTTC. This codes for CASAATGPSNYGYTF.

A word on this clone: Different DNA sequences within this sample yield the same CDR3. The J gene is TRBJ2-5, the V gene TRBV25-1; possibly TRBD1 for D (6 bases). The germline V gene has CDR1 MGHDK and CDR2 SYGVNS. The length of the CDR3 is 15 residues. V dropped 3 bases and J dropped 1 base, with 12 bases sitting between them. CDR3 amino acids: CASSESDRLQETQYF. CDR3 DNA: TGTGCCAGCAGTGAGTCCGACAGGCTCCAAGAGACCCAGTACTTC.

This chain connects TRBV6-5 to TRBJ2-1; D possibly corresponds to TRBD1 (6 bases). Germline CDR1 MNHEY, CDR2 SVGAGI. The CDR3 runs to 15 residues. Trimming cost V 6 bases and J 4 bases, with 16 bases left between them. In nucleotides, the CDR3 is TGTGCCAGCAGCCCATGGACAGCACTTTACAATGAGCAGTTCTTC. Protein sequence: CASSPWTALYNEQFF.

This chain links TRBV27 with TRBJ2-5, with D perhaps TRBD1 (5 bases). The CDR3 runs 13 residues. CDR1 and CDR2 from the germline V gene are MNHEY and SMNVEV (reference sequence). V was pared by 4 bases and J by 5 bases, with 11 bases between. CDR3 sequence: CASSSGRVETQYF. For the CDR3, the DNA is TGTGCCAGCAGTTCAGGCAGGGTGGAGACCCAGTACTTC.

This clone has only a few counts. The CDR3 DNA is TGTGCCAGCGTCTCCGGGGGCACAGATACGCAGTATTTT. This encodes CASVSGGTDTQYF. This sequence joins TRBV25-1 and TRBJ2-3, with D possibly TRBD2 on 5 matching bases. Germline V gene data show CDR1 as MGHDK and CDR2 as SYGVNS. The CDR3 spans 13 residues. V lost 8 bases and J 1 base, leaving 10 bases between the germline ends.

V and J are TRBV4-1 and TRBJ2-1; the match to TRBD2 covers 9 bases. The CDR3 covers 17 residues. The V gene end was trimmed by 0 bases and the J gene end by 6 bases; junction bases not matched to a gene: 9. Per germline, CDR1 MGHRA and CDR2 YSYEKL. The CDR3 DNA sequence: TGCGCCAGCAGCCAAGAACCGGGCGGGGGGGCCAGCAATGAGCAGTTCTTC. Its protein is CASSQEPGGGASNEQFF.

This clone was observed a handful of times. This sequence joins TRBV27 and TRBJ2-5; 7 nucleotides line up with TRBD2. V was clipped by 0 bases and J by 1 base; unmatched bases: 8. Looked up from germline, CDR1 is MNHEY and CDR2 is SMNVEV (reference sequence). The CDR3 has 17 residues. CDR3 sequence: CASSLSGGVTFQETQYF. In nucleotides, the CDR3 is TGTGCCAGCAGTTTATCGGGGGGGGTGACATTCCAAGAGACCCAGTACTTC.

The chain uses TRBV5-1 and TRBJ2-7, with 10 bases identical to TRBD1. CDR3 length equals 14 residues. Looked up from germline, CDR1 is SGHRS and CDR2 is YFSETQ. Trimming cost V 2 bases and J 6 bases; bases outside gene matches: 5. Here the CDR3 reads CASSLTGQGSEQYF. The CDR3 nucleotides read TGCGCCAGCAGCTTAACGGGACAGGGGTCCGAGCAGTACTTC. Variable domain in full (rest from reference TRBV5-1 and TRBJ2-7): KAGVTQTPRYLIKTRGQQVTLSCSPISGHRSVSWYQQTPGQGLQFLFEYFSETQRNKGNFPGRFSGRQFSNSRSEMNVSTLELGDSALYLCASSLTGQGSEQYFGPGTRLTVT.

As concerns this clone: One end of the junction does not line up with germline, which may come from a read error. The CDR3 loop reads CASSPLGGTEQFF. The CDR3 region has the DNA TGTGCTAGCAGCCCGCTCGGGGGGACTGAGCAGTTCTTC. The genes are TRBV7-7 and TRBJ2-1; 7 bases align to TRBD2. Germline CDR1 reads SSHAT; CDR2 reads FNYEAQ (reference sequence). This CDR3 has 13 residues.

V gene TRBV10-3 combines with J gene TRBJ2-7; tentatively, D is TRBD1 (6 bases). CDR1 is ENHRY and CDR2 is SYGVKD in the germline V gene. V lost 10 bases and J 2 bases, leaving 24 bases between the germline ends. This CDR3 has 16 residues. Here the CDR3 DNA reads TGTGCCACCTCAACGAGGGACACACCACCAGCCTACGAGCAGTACTTC. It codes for CATSTRDTPPAYEQYF.

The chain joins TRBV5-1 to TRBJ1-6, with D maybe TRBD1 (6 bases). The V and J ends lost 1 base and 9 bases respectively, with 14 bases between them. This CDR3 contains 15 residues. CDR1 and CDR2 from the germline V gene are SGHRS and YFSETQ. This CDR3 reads CASSLKGDNASPLHF. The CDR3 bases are TGCGCCAGCAGCTTGAAGGGGGATAATGCTTCACCCCTCCACTTT.